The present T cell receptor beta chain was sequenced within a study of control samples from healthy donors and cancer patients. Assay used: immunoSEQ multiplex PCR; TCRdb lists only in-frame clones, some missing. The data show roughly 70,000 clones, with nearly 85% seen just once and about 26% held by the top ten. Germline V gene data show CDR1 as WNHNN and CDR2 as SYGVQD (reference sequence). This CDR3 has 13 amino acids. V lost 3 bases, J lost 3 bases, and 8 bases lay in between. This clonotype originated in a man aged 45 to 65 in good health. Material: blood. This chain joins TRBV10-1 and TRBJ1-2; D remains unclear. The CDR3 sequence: CASSESRYYGYTF. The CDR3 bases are TGCGCCAGCAGTGAATCCAGATACTATGGCTACACCTTC.